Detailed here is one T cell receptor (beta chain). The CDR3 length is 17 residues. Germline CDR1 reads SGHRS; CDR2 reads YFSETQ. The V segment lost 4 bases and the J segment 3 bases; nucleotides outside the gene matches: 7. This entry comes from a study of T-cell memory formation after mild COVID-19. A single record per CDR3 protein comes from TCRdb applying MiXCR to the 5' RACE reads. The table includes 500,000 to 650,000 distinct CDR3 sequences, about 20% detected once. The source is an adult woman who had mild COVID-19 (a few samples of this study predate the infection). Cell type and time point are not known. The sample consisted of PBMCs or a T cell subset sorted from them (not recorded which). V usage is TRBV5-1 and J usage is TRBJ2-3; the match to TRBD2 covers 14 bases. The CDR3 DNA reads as TGCGCCAGCAGCCCCGGACTAGCGGGGGGAGGGACAGATACGCAGTATTTT. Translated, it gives CASSPGLAGGGTDTQYF. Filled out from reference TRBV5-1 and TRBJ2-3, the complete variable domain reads KAGVTQTPRYLIKTRGQQVTLSCSPISGHRSVSWYQQTPGQGLQFLFEYFSETQRNKGNFPGRFSGRQFSNSRSEMNVSTLELGDSALYLCASSPGLAGGGTDTQYFGPGTRLTVL.